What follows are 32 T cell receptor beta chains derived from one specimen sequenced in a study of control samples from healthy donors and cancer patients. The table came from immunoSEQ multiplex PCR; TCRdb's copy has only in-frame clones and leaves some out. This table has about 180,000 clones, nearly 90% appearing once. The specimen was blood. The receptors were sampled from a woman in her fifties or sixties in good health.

This CDR3 is CASSMTESFTGELFF. As DNA, the CDR3 is TGTGCCAGCAGCATGACAGAGTCCTTCACCGGGGAGCTGTTTTTT. This chain joins TRBV5-4 and TRBJ2-2; possibly TRBD1 for D (5 bases). This CDR3 region has 15 residues. CDR1 SGHNT and CDR2 YYREEE come from the germline V gene (reference sequence). V was clipped by 4 bases and J by 4 bases, with 14 bases between them.

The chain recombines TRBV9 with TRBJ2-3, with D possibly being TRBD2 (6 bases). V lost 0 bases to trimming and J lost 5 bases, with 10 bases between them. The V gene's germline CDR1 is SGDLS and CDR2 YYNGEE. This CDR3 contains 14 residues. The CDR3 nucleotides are TGTGCCAGCAGCGTAGAGGCGGGAAAAGATACGCAGTATTTT. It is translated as CASSVEAGKDTQYF.

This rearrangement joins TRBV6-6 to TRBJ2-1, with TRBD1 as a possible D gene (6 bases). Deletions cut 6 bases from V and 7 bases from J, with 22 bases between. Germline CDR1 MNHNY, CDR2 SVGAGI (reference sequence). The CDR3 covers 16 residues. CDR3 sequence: CASSDQGHFVVNEQFF. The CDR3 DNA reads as TGTGCCAGCAGCGATCAGGGACATTTCGTGGTTAATGAGCAGTTCTTC.

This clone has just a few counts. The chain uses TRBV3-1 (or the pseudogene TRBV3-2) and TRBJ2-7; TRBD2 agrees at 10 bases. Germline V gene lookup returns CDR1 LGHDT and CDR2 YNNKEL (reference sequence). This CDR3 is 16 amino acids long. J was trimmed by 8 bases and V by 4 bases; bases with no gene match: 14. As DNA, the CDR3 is TGTGCCAGCAGCCGAACTTCTAGCGGGGGTTTCAGTAAGCAGTACTTC. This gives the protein CASSRTSSGGFSKQYF.

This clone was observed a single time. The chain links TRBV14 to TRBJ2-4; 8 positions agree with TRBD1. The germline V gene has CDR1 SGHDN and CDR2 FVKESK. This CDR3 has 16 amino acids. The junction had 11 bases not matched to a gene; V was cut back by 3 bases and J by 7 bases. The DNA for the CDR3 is TGTGCCAGCAGCCAGCTAGACAGGGGTCGGGAGAACATTCAGTACTTC. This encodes CASSQLDRGRENIQYF. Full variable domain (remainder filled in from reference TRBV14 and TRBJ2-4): EAGVTQFPSHSVIEKGQTVTLRCDPISGHDNLYWYRRVMGKEIKFLLHFVKESKQDESGMPNNRFLAERTGGTYSTLKVQPAELEDSGVYFCASSQLDRGRENIQYFGAGTRLSVL.

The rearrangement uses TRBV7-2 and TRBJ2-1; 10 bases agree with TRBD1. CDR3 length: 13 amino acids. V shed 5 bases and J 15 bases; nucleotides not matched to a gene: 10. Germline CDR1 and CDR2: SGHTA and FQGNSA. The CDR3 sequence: CASSQAGDRGRFF. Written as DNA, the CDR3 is TGTGCCAGCAGCCAAGCCGGGGACAGGGGTCGGTTCTTC.

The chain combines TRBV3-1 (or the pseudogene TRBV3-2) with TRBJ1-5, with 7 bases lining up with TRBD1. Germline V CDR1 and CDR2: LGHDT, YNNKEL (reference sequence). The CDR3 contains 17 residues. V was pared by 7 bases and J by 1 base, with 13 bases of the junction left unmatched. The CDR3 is CASKPRGRGGSNQPQHF. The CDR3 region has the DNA TGTGCCAGCAAGCCAAGGGGCAGGGGGGGAAGCAATCAGCCCCAGCATTTT.

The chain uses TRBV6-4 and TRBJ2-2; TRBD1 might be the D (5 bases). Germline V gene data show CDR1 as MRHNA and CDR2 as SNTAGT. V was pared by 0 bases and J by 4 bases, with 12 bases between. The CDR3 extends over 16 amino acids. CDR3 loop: CASSDSRGRGTGELFF. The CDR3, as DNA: TGTGCCAGCAGTGACTCAAGGGGCCGTGGCACCGGGGAGCTGTTTTTT.

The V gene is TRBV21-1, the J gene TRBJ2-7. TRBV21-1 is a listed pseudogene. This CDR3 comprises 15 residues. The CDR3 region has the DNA TGTGCCAGCAGCAAAGACCGGAATAGGTCCTACGAGCAGTACTTC. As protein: CASSKDRNRSYEQYF.

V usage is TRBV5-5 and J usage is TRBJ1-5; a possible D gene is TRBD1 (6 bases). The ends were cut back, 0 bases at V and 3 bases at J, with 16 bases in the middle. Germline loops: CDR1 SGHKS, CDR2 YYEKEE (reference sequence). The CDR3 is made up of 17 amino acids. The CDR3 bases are TGTGCCAGCAGCTTGGCTGGCAGGGGATGGGTCAATCAGCCCCAGCATTTT. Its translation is CASSLAGRGWVNQPQHF.

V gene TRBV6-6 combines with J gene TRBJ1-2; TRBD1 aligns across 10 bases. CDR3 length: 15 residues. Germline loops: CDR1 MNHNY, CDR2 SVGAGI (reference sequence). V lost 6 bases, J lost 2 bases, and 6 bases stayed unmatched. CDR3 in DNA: TGTGCCAGCAGCAAGGGACAGGGGTTGAACTATGGCTACACCTTC. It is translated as CASSKGQGLNYGYTF.

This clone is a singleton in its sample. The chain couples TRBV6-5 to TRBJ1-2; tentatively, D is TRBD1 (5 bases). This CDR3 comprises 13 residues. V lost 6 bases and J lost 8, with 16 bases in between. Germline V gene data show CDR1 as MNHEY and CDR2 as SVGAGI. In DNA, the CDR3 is TGTGCCAGCAGGCCGGACGGGGACTGGGGCTACACCTTC. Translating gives CASRPDGDWGYTF.

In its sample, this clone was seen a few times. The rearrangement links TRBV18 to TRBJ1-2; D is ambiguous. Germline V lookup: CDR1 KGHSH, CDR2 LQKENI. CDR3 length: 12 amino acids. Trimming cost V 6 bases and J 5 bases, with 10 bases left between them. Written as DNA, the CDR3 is TGTGCCAGCTCCCGCAGTAATTATGGCTACACCTTC. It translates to CASSRSNYGYTF.

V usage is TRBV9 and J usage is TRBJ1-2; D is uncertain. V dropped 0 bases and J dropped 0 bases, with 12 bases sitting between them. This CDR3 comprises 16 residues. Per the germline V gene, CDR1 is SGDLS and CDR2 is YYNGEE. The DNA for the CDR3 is TGTGCCAGCAGCGTAGCGGCAGCCAGAACTAACTATGGCTACACCTTC. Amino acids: CASSVAAARTNYGYTF.

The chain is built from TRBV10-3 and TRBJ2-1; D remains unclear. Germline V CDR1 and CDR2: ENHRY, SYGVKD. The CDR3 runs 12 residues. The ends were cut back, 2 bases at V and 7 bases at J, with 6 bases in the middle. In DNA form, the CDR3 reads TGTGCCATCAGTGAGGGGTGGAATGAGCAGTTCTTC. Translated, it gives CAISEGWNEQFF.

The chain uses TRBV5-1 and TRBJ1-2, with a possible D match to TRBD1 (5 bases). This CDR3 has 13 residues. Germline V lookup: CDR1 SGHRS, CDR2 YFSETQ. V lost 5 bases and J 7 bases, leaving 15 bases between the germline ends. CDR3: CASRTESYSGYTF. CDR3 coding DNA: TGCGCCAGCAGGACAGAGTCCTATAGTGGCTACACCTTC. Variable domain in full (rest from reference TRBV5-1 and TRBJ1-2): KAGVTQTPRYLIKTRGQQVTLSCSPISGHRSVSWYQQTPGQGLQFLFEYFSETQRNKGNFPGRFSGRQFSNSRSEMNVSTLELGDSALYLCASRTESYSGYTFGSGTRLTVV.

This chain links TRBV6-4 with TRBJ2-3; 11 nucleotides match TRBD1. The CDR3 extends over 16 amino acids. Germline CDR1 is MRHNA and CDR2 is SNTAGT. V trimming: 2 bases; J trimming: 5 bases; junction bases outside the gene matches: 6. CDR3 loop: CASSDGGQGAGDTQYF. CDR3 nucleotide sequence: TGTGCCAGCAGTGACGGTGGACAGGGGGCCGGAGATACGCAGTATTTT.

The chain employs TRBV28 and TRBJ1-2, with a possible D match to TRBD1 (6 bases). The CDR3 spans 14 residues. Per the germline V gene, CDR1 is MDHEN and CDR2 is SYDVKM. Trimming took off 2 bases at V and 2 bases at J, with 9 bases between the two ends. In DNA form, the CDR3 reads TGTGCCAGCAGTTTAAGGCAGGGGAACTATGGCTACACCTTC. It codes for CASSLRQGNYGYTF.

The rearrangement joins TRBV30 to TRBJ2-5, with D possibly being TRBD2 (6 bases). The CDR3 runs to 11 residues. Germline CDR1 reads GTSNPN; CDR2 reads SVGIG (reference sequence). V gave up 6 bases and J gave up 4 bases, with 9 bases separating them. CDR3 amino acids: CACMGGETQYF. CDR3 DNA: TGTGCCTGCATGGGGGGAGAGACCCAGTACTTC.

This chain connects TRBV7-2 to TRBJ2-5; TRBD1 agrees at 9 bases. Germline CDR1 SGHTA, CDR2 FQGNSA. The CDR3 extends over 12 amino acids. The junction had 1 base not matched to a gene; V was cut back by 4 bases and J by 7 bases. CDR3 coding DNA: TGTGCCAGCAGCTCGGACAGGGGGACCCAGTACTTC. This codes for CASSSDRGTQYF. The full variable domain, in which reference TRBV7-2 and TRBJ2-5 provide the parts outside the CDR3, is GAGVSQSPSNKVTEKGKDVELRCDPISGHTALYWYRQSLGQGLEFLIYFQGNSAPDKSGLPSDRFSAERTGGSVSTLTIQRTQQEDSAVYLCASSSDRGTQYFGPGTRLLVL.

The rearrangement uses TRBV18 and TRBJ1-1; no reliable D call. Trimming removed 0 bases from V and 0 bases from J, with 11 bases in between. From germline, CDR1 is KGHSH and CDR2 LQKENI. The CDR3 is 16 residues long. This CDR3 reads CASSPPGRAMNTEAFF. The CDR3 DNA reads TGTGCCAGCTCACCACCGGGGAGGGCAATGAACACTGAAGCTTTCTTT.

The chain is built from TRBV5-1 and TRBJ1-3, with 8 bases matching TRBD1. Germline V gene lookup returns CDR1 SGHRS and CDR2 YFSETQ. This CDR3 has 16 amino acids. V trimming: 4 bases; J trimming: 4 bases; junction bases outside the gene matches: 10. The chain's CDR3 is CASSPGAGTGGNTIYF. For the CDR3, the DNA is TGCGCCAGCAGCCCAGGGGCCGGGACAGGAGGAAACACCATATATTTT.

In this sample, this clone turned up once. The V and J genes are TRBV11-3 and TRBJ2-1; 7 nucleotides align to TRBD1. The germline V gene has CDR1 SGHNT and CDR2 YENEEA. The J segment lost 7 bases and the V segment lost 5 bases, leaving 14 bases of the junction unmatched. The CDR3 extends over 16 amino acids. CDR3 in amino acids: CASSPRTGEFGNEQFF. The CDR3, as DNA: TGTGCCAGCAGCCCGAGAACAGGGGAATTTGGTAATGAGCAGTTCTTC.

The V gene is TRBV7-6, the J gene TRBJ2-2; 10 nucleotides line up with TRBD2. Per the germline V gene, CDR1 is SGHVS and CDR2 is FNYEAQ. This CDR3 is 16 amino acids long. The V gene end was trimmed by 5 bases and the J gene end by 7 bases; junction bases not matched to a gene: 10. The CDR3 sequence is CASSARSGRANGELFF. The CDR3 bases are TGTGCCAGCAGCGCGCGGAGCGGGAGGGCCAACGGGGAGCTGTTTTTT.

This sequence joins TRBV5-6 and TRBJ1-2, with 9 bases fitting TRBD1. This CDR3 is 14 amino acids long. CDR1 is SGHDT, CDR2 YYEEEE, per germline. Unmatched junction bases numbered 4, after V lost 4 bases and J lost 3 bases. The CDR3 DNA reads TGTGCCAGCAGCGACCGGACAGGGGACTATGGCTACACCTTC. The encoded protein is CASSDRTGDYGYTF. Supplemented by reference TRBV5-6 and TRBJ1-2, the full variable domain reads DAGVTQSPTHLIKTRGQQVTLRCSPKSGHDTVSWYQQALGQGPQFIFQYYEEEERQRGNFPDRFSGHQFPNYSSELNVNALLLGDSALYLCASSDRTGDYGYTFGSGTRLTVV.

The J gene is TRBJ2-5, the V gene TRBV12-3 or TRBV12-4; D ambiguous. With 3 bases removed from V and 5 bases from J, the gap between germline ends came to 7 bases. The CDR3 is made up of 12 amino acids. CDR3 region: CASSLGRETQYF. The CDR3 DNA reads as TGTGCCAGCAGTTTGGGTCGGGAGACCCAGTACTTC.

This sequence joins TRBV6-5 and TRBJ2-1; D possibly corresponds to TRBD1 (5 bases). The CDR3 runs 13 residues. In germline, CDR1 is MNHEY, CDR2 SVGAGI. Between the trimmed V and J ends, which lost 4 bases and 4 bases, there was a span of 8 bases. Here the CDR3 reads CASSSGRYNEQFF. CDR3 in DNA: TGTGCCAGCAGTTCAGGGCGTTACAATGAGCAGTTCTTC.

Written as DNA, the CDR3 is TGCAGCGCCGCCGACAGGGGCTATGGCTACACCTTC. Amino acid sequence: CSAADRGYGYTF. The J gene is TRBJ1-2, the V gene TRBV29-1; 8 nucleotides align to TRBD1. Germline-derived CDR1 and CDR2 are SQVTM and ANQGSEA. V dropped 7 bases and J dropped 4; count of bases not matched to a gene: 5. The CDR3 is 12 amino acids. Full variable domain (outside the CDR3, taken from reference TRBV29-1 and TRBJ1-2): SAVISQKPSRDICQRGTSLTIQCQVDSQVTMMFWYRQQPGQSLTLIATANQGSEATYESGFVIDKFPISRPNLTFSTLTVSNMSPEDSSIYLCSAADRGYGYTFGSGTRLTVV.

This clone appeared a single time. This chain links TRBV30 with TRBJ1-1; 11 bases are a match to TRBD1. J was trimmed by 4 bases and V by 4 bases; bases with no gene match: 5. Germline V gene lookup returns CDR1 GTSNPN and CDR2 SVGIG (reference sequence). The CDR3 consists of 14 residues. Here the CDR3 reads CAWKSGTGGTEAFF. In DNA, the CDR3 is TGTGCCTGGAAATCCGGGACAGGGGGCACTGAAGCTTTCTTT.

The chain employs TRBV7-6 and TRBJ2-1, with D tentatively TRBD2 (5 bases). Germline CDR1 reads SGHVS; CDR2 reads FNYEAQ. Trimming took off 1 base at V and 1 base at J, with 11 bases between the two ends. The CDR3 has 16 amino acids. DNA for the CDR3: TGTGCCAGCAGCTTAGGGACTGCGTTTTCCTACAATGAGCAGTTCTTC. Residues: CASSLGTAFSYNEQFF.

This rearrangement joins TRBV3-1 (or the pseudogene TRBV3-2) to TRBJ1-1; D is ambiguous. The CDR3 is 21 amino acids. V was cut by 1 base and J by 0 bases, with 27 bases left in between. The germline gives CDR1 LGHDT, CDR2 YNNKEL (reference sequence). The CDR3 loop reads CASSQGPTSTAVGALNTEAFF. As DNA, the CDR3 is TGTGCCAGCAGCCAAGGACCGACCTCGACGGCTGTAGGAGCCTTGAACACTGAAGCTTTCTTT.

The CDR3 loop is CASSREGGPDTQYF. The CDR3 nucleotides read TGCGCCAGCAGCCGCGAGGGGGGCCCAGATACGCAGTATTTT. V is TRBV5-1 and J is TRBJ2-3; D possibly matches TRBD1 or TRBD2 (6 bases each). Germline V gene lookup returns CDR1 SGHRS and CDR2 YFSETQ. Trimming shortened V by 4 bases and J by 4 bases, and 13 bases separated the two germline ends. The CDR3 runs to 14 residues. Full variable domain (remainder filled in from reference TRBV5-1 and TRBJ2-3): KAGVTQTPRYLIKTRGQQVTLSCSPISGHRSVSWYQQTPGQGLQFLFEYFSETQRNKGNFPGRFSGRQFSNSRSEMNVSTLELGDSALYLCASSREGGPDTQYFGPGTRLTVL.